Here is one TCR beta chain with its context. Its antigen remains unknown. Here immunoSEQ multiplex PCR was the method, and the copy in TCRdb shows in-frame clones only, minus some. The specimen's table records about 140,000 clones. The source of the sample is a study of T cell responses to AZD1222 COVID-19 vaccine. Study findings and constraints: At study baseline, merely more than 5 AZD1222 recipients were seropositive. Scientists sampled the repertoires only once the peak T cell response had passed. Among vaccine-associated CD4 TCRs, coverage spanned spike, with dominance at 160-218 and 743-854. With two AZD1222 doses given, Spike-specific TCR breadth and depth both rose.

Sequences were obtained from peripheral blood. This clonotype was obtained from an adult in good health.

This CDR3 is CASSIAGQVGNEQFF. The CDR3 region has the DNA TGTGCCAGTAGTATAGCGGGCCAAGTGGGCAATGAGCAGTTCTTC. The J gene is TRBJ2-1, the V gene TRBV19, with D hard to call. V was cut by 1 base and J by 6 bases, with 13 bases left in between. Germline values: CDR1 LNHDA, CDR2 SQIVND (reference sequence). The CDR3 consists of 15 residues.